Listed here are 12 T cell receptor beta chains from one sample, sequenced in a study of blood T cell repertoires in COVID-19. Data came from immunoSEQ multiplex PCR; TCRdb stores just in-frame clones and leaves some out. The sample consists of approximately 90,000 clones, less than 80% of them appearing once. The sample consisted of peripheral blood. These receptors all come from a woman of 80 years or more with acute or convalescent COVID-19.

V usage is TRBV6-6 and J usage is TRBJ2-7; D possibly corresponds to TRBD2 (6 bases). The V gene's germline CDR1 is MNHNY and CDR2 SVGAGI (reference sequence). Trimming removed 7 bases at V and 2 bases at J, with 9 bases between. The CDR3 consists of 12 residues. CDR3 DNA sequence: TGTGCCAGCATGCGGACTACCTACGAGCAGTACTTC. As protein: CASMRTTYEQYF.

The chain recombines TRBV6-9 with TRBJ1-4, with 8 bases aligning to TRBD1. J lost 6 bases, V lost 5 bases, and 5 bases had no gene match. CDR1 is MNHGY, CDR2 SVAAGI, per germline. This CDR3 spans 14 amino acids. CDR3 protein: CASSPQGADEKLFF. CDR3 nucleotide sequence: TGTGCCAGCAGTCCGCAGGGGGCGGATGAAAAACTGTTTTTT.

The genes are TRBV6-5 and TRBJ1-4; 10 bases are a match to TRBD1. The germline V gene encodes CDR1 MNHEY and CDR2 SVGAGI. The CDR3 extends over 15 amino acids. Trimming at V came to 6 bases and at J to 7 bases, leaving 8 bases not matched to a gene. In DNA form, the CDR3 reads TGTGCCAGCAGGGCGGGGGACAGGGGAGGTGAAAAACTGTTTTTT. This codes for CASRAGDRGGEKLFF.

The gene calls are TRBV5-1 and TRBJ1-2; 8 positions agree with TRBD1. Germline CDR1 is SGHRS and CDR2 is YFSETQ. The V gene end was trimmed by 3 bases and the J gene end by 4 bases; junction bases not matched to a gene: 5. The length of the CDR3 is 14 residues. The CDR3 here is CASSSLTGVYGYTF. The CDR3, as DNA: TGCGCCAGCAGCTCCTTGACAGGGGTCTATGGCTACACCTTC.

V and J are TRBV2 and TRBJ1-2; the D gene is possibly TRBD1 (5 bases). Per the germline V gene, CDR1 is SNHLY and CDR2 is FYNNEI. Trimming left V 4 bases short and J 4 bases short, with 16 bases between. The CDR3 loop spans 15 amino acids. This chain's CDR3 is CASSGDSGAAYGYTF. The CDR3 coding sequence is TGTGCCAGCAGTGGCGACAGCGGGGCGGCCTATGGCTACACCTTC.

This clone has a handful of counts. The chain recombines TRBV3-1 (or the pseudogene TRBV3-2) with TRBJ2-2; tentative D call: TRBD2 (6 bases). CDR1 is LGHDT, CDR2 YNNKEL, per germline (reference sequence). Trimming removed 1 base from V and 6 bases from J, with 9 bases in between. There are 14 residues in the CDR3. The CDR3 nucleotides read TGTGCCAGCAGCCAAGGGTGGAGGGCCGGGGAGCTGTTTTTT. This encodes CASSQGWRAGELFF.

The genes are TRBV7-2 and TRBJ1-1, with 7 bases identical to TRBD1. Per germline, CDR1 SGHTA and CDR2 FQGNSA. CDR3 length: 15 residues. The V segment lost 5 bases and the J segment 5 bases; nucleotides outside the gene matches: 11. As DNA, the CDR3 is TGTGCCAGCAGCGCGCGGGACAGACCTAATACTGAAGCTTTCTTT. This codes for CASSARDRPNTEAFF.

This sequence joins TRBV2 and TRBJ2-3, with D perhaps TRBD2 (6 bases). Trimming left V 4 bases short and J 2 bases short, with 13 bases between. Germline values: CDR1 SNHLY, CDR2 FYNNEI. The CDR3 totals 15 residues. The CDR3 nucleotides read TGTGCCAGCAGTGTTCGCCCACTAGCCACAGATACGCAGTATTTT. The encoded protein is CASSVRPLATDTQYF. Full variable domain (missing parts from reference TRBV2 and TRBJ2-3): EPEVTQTPSHQVTQMGQEVILRCVPISNHLYFYWYRQILGQKVEFLVSFYNNEISEKSEIFDDQFSVERPDGSNFTLKIRSTKLEDSAMYFCASSVRPLATDTQYFGPGTRLTVL.

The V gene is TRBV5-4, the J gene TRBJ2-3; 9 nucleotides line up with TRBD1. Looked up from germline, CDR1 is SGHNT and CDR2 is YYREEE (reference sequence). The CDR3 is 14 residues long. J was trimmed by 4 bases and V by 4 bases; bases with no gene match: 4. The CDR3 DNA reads TGTGCCAGCAGCCCACGGACAGGGGCAGATACGCAGTATTTT. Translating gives CASSPRTGADTQYF.

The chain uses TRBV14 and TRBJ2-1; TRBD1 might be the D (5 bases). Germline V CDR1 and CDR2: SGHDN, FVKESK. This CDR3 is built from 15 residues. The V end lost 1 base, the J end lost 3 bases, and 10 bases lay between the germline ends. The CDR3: CASSQARAIYNEQFF. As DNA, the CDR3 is TGTGCCAGCAGCCAAGCCAGGGCGATCTACAATGAGCAGTTCTTC.

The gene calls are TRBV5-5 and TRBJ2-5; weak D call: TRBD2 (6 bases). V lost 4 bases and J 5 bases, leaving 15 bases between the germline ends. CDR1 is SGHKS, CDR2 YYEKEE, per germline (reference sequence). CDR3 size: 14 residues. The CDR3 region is CASSRPLAVETQYF. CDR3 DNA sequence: TGTGCCAGCAGCCGGCCACTAGCCGTGGAGACCCAGTACTTC.

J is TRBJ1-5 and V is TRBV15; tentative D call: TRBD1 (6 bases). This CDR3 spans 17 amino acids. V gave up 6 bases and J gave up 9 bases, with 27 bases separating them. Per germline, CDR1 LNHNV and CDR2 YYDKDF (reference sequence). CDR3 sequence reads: CATRRAVGTGGVMPQHF. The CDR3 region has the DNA TGTGCCACCAGACGGGCTGTCGGAACGGGGGGCGTTATGCCCCAGCATTTT.